The clone carrying this T cell receptor beta chain was seen at least ten times. Its target is unknown. The CDR3 is 16 amino acids. V was pared by 5 bases and J by 0 bases, with 5 bases of the junction left unmatched. Germline lookup yields CDR1 SGHTA and CDR2 FQGNSA. Described time point: healthy volunteer bleed at 2 weeks. The authors' total RNA extraction used unfractionated whole blood. These data originate in a study of human T cells and chemical hapten exposure. About the study: Variation in per-sample TCR yields came mainly from small pooled library volume differences.

Authors' data handling: Counting gave a median of around 100,000 TCRs per sample, with values ranging from roughly 20,000 to 750,000. TCRdb reprocessed the RACE reads via MiXCR and lists one record per CDR3 protein. The V and J calls were determined by TCRdb, not by the authors. The repertoire holds 100,000 to 150,000 distinct CDR3 sequences, with approximately 10% as singletons. General study points: Among TCRs, those above 1 in 1000 frequency were unaffected by DPC sensitization.

Specimen: whole blood. The chain carries TRBV7-2 and TRBJ2-1, with TRBD2 identical over 9 bases. This sequence originates from a male donor in good health. Some clones in this sample may be carry-over from other donors' samples. CDR3 residues: CASSRLSGSSYNEQFF. In nucleotides, the CDR3 is TGTGCCAGCAGCCGCCTTAGCGGGAGCTCCTACAATGAGCAGTTCTTC.